This T cell receptor beta chain emerged from a study of blood T cell repertoires in COVID-19. Study-level background: Spain, Italy and the United States supplied samples that represented acute and convalescent COVID-19. Sources were T cells, B-cell-depleted T cells, or PBMCs; the material itself was cDNA or gDNA.

In the authors' methods: The authors estimated nucleated cell counts from reference gene primer amplification. Here immunoSEQ multiplex PCR was the method, and the copy in TCRdb shows in-frame clones only, minus some. That table supplies the V and J calls and clone size; D and trimming were determined from the DNA. The repertoire holds around 99,000 clones, with 90% as singletons. This clone appeared a single time. The ends lost 1 base at V and 8 bases at J; junction bases unmatched: 6. The CDR3 is 14 residues long. Germline lookup yields CDR1 SGHNT and CDR2 YENEEA. The J gene is TRBJ1-1, the V gene TRBV11-3, with 8 bases aligning to TRBD1. Sequenced input: peripheral blood. The clonotype originates from a man aged 45 to 65 with acute or convalescent COVID-19. DNA of the CDR3: TGTGCCAGCAGCTTAGTACAGGGGGGGTTCGAAGCTTTCTTT. Amino acids: CASSLVQGGFEAFF.